Listed here are 15 T cell receptor beta chains from one sample, sequenced in a study of pediatric ulcerative colitis. Clones were read by immunoSEQ multiplex PCR, and TCRdb kept only the in-frame ones, dropping some. The table shows roughly 6,100 clones, with roughly nine tenths occurring only once. Sequencing input: blood. Receptors were obtained from a girl under 18 who was a control in a study of pediatric ulcerative colitis.

The DNA of the CDR3 is TGTGCCAGCAGCAGGACTAGCGGGAGGGGTGAGCAGTTCTTC. It specifies CASSRTSGRGEQFF. V usage is TRBV11-3 and J usage is TRBJ2-1; 15 bases align to TRBD2. The CDR3 spans 14 residues. The V gene end was trimmed by 5 bases and the J gene end by 9 bases; junction bases not matched to a gene: 2. Germline CDR1 reads SGHNT; CDR2 reads YENEEA.

The rearrangement links TRBV27 to TRBJ2-3, with D possibly matching TRBD2 (6 bases). From germline, CDR1 is MNHEY and CDR2 SMNVEV (reference sequence). V lost 6 bases and J 0 bases, leaving 10 bases between the germline ends. The CDR3 length is 14 residues. CDR3 residues: CASRWGRSTDTQYF. CDR3 sequence (DNA): TGTGCCAGCAGGTGGGGGAGGAGCACAGATACGCAGTATTTT.

The V and J genes are TRBV30 and TRBJ2-1; D is undetermined. The CDR3 consists of 13 residues. Germline CDR1 GTSNPN, CDR2 SVGIG (reference sequence). V shed 0 bases and J shed 5 bases, with 8 bases lying between them. CDR3 bases: TGTGCCTGGAGTGTAGGACGGAACAATGAGCAGTTCTTC. Translation: CAWSVGRNNEQFF. The full variable domain, completed using reference TRBV30 and TRBJ2-1, is SQTIHQWPATLVQPVGSPLSLECTVEGTSNPNLYWYRQAAGRGLQLLFYSVGIGQISSEVPQNLSASRPQDRQFILSSKKLLLSDSGFYLCAWSVGRNNEQFFGPGTRLTVL.

The chain combines TRBV28 with TRBJ2-7; TRBD1 is a possible D gene (6 bases). V shed 7 bases and J shed 3 bases, with 19 bases lying between them. Looked up from germline, CDR1 is MDHEN and CDR2 is SYDVKM. This CDR3 contains 15 residues. In DNA form, the CDR3 reads TGTGCCAGCACCCGACCCCGCAGGGGATTCTACGAGCAGTACTTC. It specifies CASTRPRRGFYEQYF.

The table lists this clone with a count of one. The chain has TRBV5-5 and TRBJ2-5; D gene unclear. V lost 3 bases and J 0 bases, leaving 3 bases between the germline ends. The germline CDR1 and CDR2 sequences are SGHKS and YYEKEE (reference sequence). CDR3 length: 12 amino acids. The CDR3 nucleotides are TGTGCCAGCAGCTCGTACCAAGAGACCCAGTACTTC. It is translated as CASSSYQETQYF.

J is TRBJ2-2 and V is TRBV4-3; 8 bases fit TRBD2. CDR1 is LGHNA, CDR2 YSLEER, per germline. This CDR3 spans 17 amino acids. The junction had 5 bases not matched to a gene; V was cut back by 0 bases and J by 2 bases. CDR3 in DNA: TGCGCCAGCAGCCAAGATGAACTAGCGGTCAACACCGGGGAGCTGTTTTTT. This gives the protein CASSQDELAVNTGELFF.

This clone occurred a few times. The chain combines TRBV4-2 with TRBJ2-1, with TRBD1 identical over 8 bases. Germline CDR1 and CDR2: LGHNA and YNFKEQ. The CDR3 has 17 residues. The J segment lost 2 bases and the V segment lost 0 bases, leaving 6 bases of the junction unmatched. The CDR3 sequence is CASSQERTGITYNEQFF. CDR3 coding DNA: TGTGCCAGCAGCCAAGAGCGGACAGGGATAACCTACAATGAGCAGTTCTTC.

The V and J genes are TRBV6-5 and TRBJ1-1, with 9 bases lining up with TRBD1. The CDR3 runs 14 residues. CDR1 and CDR2 from the germline V gene are MNHEY and SVGAGI. With 2 bases clipped from V and 8 bases from J, the junction kept 6 bases outside the gene matches. The CDR3 here is CASSYGQGFSEAFF. The CDR3 DNA is TGTGCCAGCAGTTACGGACAGGGGTTTTCGGAAGCTTTCTTT.

This chain uses TRBV7-2 with TRBJ1-5, with D maybe TRBD1 (5 bases). Germline CDR1 is SGHTA and CDR2 is FQGNSA. CDR3 length: 14 amino acids. Trimming stripped 5 bases from V and 6 bases from J, with 14 bases between. This CDR3 reads CASSPFTGSQPQHF. The DNA of the CDR3 is TGTGCCAGCAGCCCGTTCACAGGTTCTCAGCCCCAGCATTTT. Full variable domain (missing parts from reference TRBV7-2 and TRBJ1-5): GAGVSQSPSNKVTEKGKDVELRCDPISGHTALYWYRQSLGQGLEFLIYFQGNSAPDKSGLPSDRFSAERTGGSVSTLTIQRTQQEDSAVYLCASSPFTGSQPQHFGDGTRLSIL.

J is TRBJ1-2 and V is TRBV5-1, with 8 bases lining up with TRBD1. Per the germline V gene, CDR1 is SGHRS and CDR2 is YFSETQ. The CDR3 sequence is 15 residues long. V lost 4 bases to trimming and J lost 4 bases; unmatched junction nucleotides: 9. As DNA, the CDR3 is TGCGCCAGCAGCGACCGGACAGGGCTCGGCTATGGCTACACCTTC. Amino acids: CASSDRTGLGYGYTF.

The V call is TRBV19, the J call TRBJ2-4; TRBD1 matches at 7 bases. Per the germline V gene, CDR1 is LNHDA and CDR2 is SQIVND (reference sequence). The CDR3 spans 13 residues. The V and J ends lost 7 bases and 7 bases, in that order; junction bases with no gene match: 7. This chain's CDR3 is CASNDRVRNIQYF. CDR3 DNA: TGTGCCAGTAACGACAGGGTTCGCAACATTCAGTACTTC.

The chain combines TRBV6-5 with TRBJ1-2; TRBD1 agrees at 9 bases. The germline CDR1 and CDR2 sequences are MNHEY and SVGAGI. The CDR3 is made up of 16 amino acids. V was clipped by 2 bases and J by 1 base; unmatched bases: 5. CDR3 region: CASSYTRQGVNYGYTF. The DNA for the CDR3 is TGTGCCAGCAGTTACACAAGACAGGGGGTTAACTATGGCTACACCTTC.

The CDR3 loop is CASSQDGAAVYEQYF. The CDR3 DNA reads TGTGCCAGCAGCCAAGACGGGGCAGCGGTCTACGAGCAGTACTTC. This chain joins TRBV4-2 and TRBJ2-7; D possibly matches TRBD1 or TRBD2 (5 bases each). Germline-derived CDR1 and CDR2 are LGHNA and YNFKEQ. With 0 bases removed from V and 3 bases from J, the gap between germline ends came to 12 bases. The CDR3 sequence is 15 residues long.

The rearrangement joins TRBV11-2 to TRBJ2-1; D might be TRBD2 (6 bases). This CDR3 has 13 amino acids. Germline CDR1 and CDR2: SGHAT and FQNNGV. V dropped 5 bases and J dropped 5 bases, with 10 bases sitting between them. This CDR3 reads CASSGGTNNEQFF. DNA for the CDR3: TGTGCCAGCAGCGGGGGGACCAACAATGAGCAGTTCTTC.

The chain has TRBV7-2 and TRBJ2-1; D is possibly TRBD1 (5 bases). CDR3 length: 18 amino acids. Germline loops: CDR1 SGHTA, CDR2 FQGNSA. V was clipped by 3 bases and J by 1 base, with 19 bases between them. The CDR3 region has the DNA TGTGCCAGCAGCTTTCTCCTATGGGCGCAGGGTTCCTACAATGAGCAGTTCTTC. It is translated as CASSFLLWAQGSYNEQFF.